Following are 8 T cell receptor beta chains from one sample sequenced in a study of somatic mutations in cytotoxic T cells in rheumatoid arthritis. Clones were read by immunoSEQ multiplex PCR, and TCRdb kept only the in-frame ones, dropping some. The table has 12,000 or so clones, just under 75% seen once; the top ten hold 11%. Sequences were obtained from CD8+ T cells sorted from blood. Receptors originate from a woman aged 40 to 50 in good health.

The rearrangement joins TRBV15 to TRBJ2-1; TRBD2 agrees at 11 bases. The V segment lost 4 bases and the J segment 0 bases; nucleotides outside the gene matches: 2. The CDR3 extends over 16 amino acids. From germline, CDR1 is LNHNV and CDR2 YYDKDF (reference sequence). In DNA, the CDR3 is TGTGCCACCAGCACAACTAGCGGGAGCTCCTACAATGAGCAGTTCTTC. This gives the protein CATSTTSGSSYNEQFF.

CDR3 loop: CASSALAGEGETQYF. CDR3 DNA sequence: TGTGCCAGCAGTGCACTAGCGGGAGAGGGAGAGACCCAGTACTTC. The rearrangement joins TRBV6-4 to TRBJ2-5, with 11 bases matching TRBD2. In germline, CDR1 is MRHNA, CDR2 SNTAGT. The V gene end was trimmed by 4 bases and the J gene end by 4 bases; junction bases not matched to a gene: 5. The CDR3 has 15 amino acids.

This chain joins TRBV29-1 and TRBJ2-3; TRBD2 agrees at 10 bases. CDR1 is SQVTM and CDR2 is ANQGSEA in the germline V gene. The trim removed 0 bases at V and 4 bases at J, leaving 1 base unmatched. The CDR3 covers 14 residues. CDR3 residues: CSVEDSGRADTQYF. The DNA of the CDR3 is TGCAGCGTTGAAGACAGCGGGAGGGCAGATACGCAGTATTTT.

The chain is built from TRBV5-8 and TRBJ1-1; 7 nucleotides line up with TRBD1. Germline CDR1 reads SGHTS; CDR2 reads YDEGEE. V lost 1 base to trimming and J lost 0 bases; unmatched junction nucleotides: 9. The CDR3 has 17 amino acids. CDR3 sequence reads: CASSLWGQTDMNTEAFF. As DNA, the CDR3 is TGTGCCAGCAGCTTGTGGGGACAGACTGACATGAACACTGAAGCTTTCTTT.

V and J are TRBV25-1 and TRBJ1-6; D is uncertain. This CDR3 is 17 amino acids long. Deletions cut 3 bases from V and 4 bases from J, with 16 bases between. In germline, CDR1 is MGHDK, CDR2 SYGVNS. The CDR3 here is CASSDNRLPVYNSPLHF. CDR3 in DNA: TGTGCCAGCAGTGACAACAGACTACCCGTTTATAATTCACCCCTCCACTTT.

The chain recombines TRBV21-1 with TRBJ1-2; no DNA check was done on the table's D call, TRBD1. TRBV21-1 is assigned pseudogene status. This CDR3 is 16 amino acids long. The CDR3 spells CASSKGSRDSGLSYTF. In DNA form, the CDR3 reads TGTGCCAGCAGCAAAGGTTCCCGGGACAGTGGCCTGAGCTACACCTTC.

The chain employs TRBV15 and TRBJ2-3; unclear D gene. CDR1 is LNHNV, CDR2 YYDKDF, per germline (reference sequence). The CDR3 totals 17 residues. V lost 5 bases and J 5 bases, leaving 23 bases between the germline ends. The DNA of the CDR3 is TGTGCCACCAGCTCCCACTTAGTAATGGGATCCGAAGATACGCAGTATTTT. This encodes CATSSHLVMGSEDTQYF.

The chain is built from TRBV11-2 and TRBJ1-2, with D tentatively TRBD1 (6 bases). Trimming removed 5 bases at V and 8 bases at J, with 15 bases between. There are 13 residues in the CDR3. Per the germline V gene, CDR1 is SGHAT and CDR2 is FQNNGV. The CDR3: CASSLTGRGGYTF. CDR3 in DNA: TGTGCCAGCAGCCTCACAGGGAGGGGCGGCTACACCTTC.